This T cell receptor (beta chain) was observed in a study of blood T cell dynamics during melanoma immunotherapy. Overall study context: First-line therapy was either pembrolizumab or nivolumab with ipilimumab for metastatic melanoma.

As to time point: pre-treatment baseline. Every bulk PBMC sample received the same 350 ng of DNA. The repertoire was sequenced with immunoSEQ multiplex PCR; TCRdb's copy has only in-frame clones and lacks some. Among around 13,000 clones, about 86% were seen once, and the ten largest hold around 4.4%. The source material was blood, sampled from a patient treated with checkpoint blockade. The clonotype originates from a human donor with melanoma.

In DNA form, the CDR3 reads TGTGCCAGCAGCGACGGGACAGGGGTCGGCTACACCTTC. Encoded protein: CASSDGTGVGYTF. The V and J genes are TRBV9 and TRBJ1-2, with 10 bases aligning to TRBD1. CDR1 is SGDLS, CDR2 YYNGEE, per germline. CDR3 length: 13 residues. The V gene end was trimmed by 3 bases and the J gene end by 8 bases; junction bases not matched to a gene: 4.